The entry that follows covers one T cell receptor beta chain sequence. Arm-PCR of CDR3 regions with iRepertoire HTBI primers generated TCR beta libraries. TCRdb reprocessed the multiplex PCR reads with MiXCR, giving one entry per CDR3 protein. The sample lists 400,000 or so distinct CDR3 sequences; about a fifth were seen once. The record originates from a study of regulatory T cells in long-lasting Graves disease. Time point given: persistent/refractory GD, antithyroid drugs over 5 years with positive TRAb. Extracted PBMC RNA gave rise to the TCR library. The germline V gene encodes CDR1 SGHAT and CDR2 FQNNGV. This CDR3 comprises 16 residues. The V end was cut by 3 bases, the J end by 6 bases, with 17 bases between.

The TCR originated in a female donor with Graves disease. The sequencing used peripheral blood mononuclear cells (PBMCs), collected when the disease was refractory, from a patient treated with antithyroid drugs. The chain is built from TRBV11-2 and TRBJ2-2; D ambiguous. CDR3 nucleotides: TGTGCCAGCAGCTTTCTTGTGTCGAGGCAGTCCGGGGAGCTGTTTTTT. Amino acids: CASSFLVSRQSGELFF.